This record looks at one T cell receptor beta chain sequence and its context. The antigen is not known. Trimming removed 2 bases from V and 14 bases from J; junction bases left unmatched: 7. The CDR3 has 14 residues. Germline V gives CDR1 SGHNT, CDR2 YYREEE (reference sequence). Blood CD4+ CD25-low CD127-high conventional T cells supplied the genomic DNA template. This specimen comes from a study of regulatory and conventional T cells in RAG deficiency. Findings of the study overall: Other subsets showed approximately 10-fold reductions, but Treg unique TCR beta sequences fell roughly 97-fold in these patients.

Assay: immunoSEQ multiplex PCR; the TCRdb copy retains only in-frame clones and omits some. This sample carries tens of thousands of clones, 95% to 96% of them seen once, and the ten largest clones take about 0.4%. These data also formed part of another study, on regulatory T cells. That report notes: Primers: 52 TRBV forward and 13 TRBJ reverse.

This clonotype was obtained from a human donor in good health. Sequencing input: CD25- CD4+ T cells sorted from blood. The V call is TRBV5-4, the J call TRBJ2-1, with 13 bases matching TRBD2. CDR3 bases: TGTGCCAGCAGCTTAGGACTAGCGGGGGCTCGGGAGTTCTTC. The encoded protein is CASSLGLAGAREFF. Filled out from reference TRBV5-4 and TRBJ2-1, the complete variable domain reads ETGVTQSPTHLIKTRGQQVTLRCSSQSGHNTVSWYQQALGQGPQFIFQYYREEENGRGNFPPRFSGLQFPNYSSELNVNALELDDSALYLCASSLGLAGAREFFGPGTRLTVL.